Following are 5 T cell receptor beta chains from one sample sequenced in a study of cytomegalovirus exposure and HLA in healthy donors. PCR was performed using 60 Vbeta and 13 Jbeta primers. Data came from immunoSEQ multiplex PCR; TCRdb stores just in-frame clones and leaves some out. Of 200,000 or so clones listed, about 79% are singletons. Sequencing used PBMCs. These receptors all stem from a man aged 18-30 years in good health and CMV-seronegative.

V is TRBV19 and J is TRBJ2-6; 8 nucleotides agree with TRBD1. V was pared by 3 bases and J by 2 bases, with 3 bases of the junction left unmatched. This CDR3 comprises 16 residues. CDR1 and CDR2 from the germline V gene are LNHDA and SQIVND (reference sequence). CDR3 region: CASSIGQGAGANVLTF. The CDR3 DNA reads TGTGCCAGTAGTATCGGACAGGGAGCTGGGGCCAACGTCCTGACTTTC.

V usage is TRBV15 and J usage is TRBJ2-7; D gene unclear. Trimming stripped 0 bases from V and 6 bases from J, with 12 bases between. Germline V lookup: CDR1 LNHNV, CDR2 YYDKDF (reference sequence). The CDR3 totals 14 residues. CDR3 sequence (DNA): TGTGCCACCAGCAGAGATCCAGGTTTGGGCGAGCAGTACTTC. This sequence encodes CATSRDPGLGEQYF.

The chain is built from TRBV19 and TRBJ2-1, with 7 positions matching TRBD2. Germline CDR1 and CDR2: LNHDA and SQIVND (reference sequence). The CDR3 covers 14 residues. J lost 9 bases, V lost 9 bases, and 14 bases had no gene match. The CDR3 protein is CASAPTSDESEQFF. In nucleotides, the CDR3 is TGTGCCAGCGCCCCCACTAGCGACGAATCTGAGCAGTTCTTC.

The chain carries TRBV23-1 and TRBJ2-2; 12 bases match TRBD2. TRBV23-1 is designated an ORF whose function remains uncertain. J lost 0 bases, V lost 7 bases, and 15 bases had no gene match. This CDR3 is built from 20 residues. The CDR3 DNA is TGCGCCAGCACCCCGACTAGCGGGGGACCCCCCGGGACGAACACCGGGGAGCTGTTTTTT. Translation gives CASTPTSGGPPGTNTGELFF.

Concerning this clone: Other DNA sequences within the sample encode an identical CDR3. This chain joins TRBV6-5 and TRBJ1-6; 12 bases match TRBD1. The CDR3 has 15 residues. V was pared by 6 bases and J by 10 bases, with 7 bases of the junction left unmatched. Germline V lookup: CDR1 MNHEY, CDR2 SVGAGI. CDR3 DNA: TGTGCCAGCAGCTGGGGGACAGGGGGCGACTCACCCCTCCACTTT. Translated: CASSWGTGGDSPLHF.